The rows below give T cell receptor beta chains drawn from one sample of a study of T cell responses to AZD1222 COVID-19 vaccine. The table came from immunoSEQ multiplex PCR; TCRdb's copy has only in-frame clones and leaves some out. The profile shows around 100,000 clones, roughly 84% of them singletons. This specimen consisted of peripheral blood, obtained on day 0 of AZD1222 vaccination. These receptors came from an adult in good health. CDR3s leave out the opening cysteine and the closing phenylalanine or tryptophan.

CDR3 length: 12
V gene: TRBV9
J gene: TRBJ1-5
CDR3 protein: ASNQGQLNQPQH

CDR3 length: 14
V gene: TRBV3-1/TRBV3-2
J gene: TRBJ1-1
CDR3 protein: ASSTRGSYRPSQAF

CDR3 length: 11
V gene: TRBV3-1/TRBV3-2
J gene: TRBJ1-1
CDR3 protein: ASSQTSGAEAF

CDR3 length: 13
V gene: TRBV28
J gene: TRBJ1-5
CDR3 protein: ASSSFPLLNQPQH

CDR3 length: 16
V gene: TRBV12-5
J gene: TRBJ1-5
CDR3 protein: ASGTTGQARMGGQPQH

CDR3 length: 10
V gene: TRBV29-1
J gene: TRBJ1-1
CDR3 protein: SVGGDTPEAF

CDR3 length: 12
V gene: TRBV7-2
J gene: TRBJ2-6
CDR3 protein: GGRNSSGANVLT

CDR3 length: 16
V gene: TRBV4-2
J gene: TRBJ1-6
CDR3 protein: ASSQDLASAPLNSPLH

CDR3 length: 13
V gene: TRBV7-2
J gene: TRBJ1-4
CDR3 protein: ASSLAGGPSEKLF

CDR3 length: 13
V gene: TRBV6-1
J gene: TRBJ1-2
CDR3 protein: ASSEDRQVPTGYT

CDR3 length: 11
V gene: TRBV7-9
J gene: TRBJ2-1
CDR3 protein: ASSLGQLNEQF

CDR3 length: 11
V gene: TRBV30
J gene: TRBJ1-2
CDR3 protein: AWANQGARGYT

CDR3 length: 13
V gene: TRBV7-9
J gene: TRBJ1-2
CDR3 protein: ASSPPAEGNYGYT

CDR3 length: 11
V gene: TRBV7-3
J gene: TRBJ2-2
CDR3 protein: ASSPGTSGELF

CDR3 length: 13
V gene: TRBV6-5
J gene: TRBJ2-3
CDR3 protein: ASSPRDSRPDTQY

CDR3 length: 12
V gene: TRBV18
J gene: TRBJ1-1
CDR3 protein: ASSPDRLNTEAF

CDR3 length: 14
V gene: TRBV5-1
J gene: TRBJ2-3
CDR3 protein: ASSLLGTSGIDTQY

CDR3 length: 13
V gene: TRBV7-9
J gene: TRBJ1-2
CDR3 protein: ASSLGTGANYGYT

CDR3 length: 13
V gene: TRBV2
J gene: TRBJ2-3
CDR3 protein: ASMDPGLAGVTQY

CDR3 length: 14
V gene: TRBV11-3
J gene: TRBJ2-1
CDR3 protein: ASSLEKASGYNEQF

CDR3 length: 13
V gene: TRBV6-5
J gene: TRBJ1-2
CDR3 protein: ASSYSRQGSAGYT

CDR3 length: 12
V gene: TRBV10-1
J gene: TRBJ1-5
CDR3 protein: ASSAGNSNQPQH

CDR3 length: 12
V gene: TRBV7-2
J gene: TRBJ2-1
CDR3 protein: ASNLGASYNEQF

CDR3 length: 15
V gene: TRBV25-1
J gene: TRBJ1-6
CDR3 protein: ASMAADLSSYNSPLH

CDR3 length: 13
V gene: TRBV13
J gene: TRBJ1-6
CDR3 protein: ASSLEPGGGSPLH

CDR3 length: 10
V gene: TRBV6-5
J gene: TRBJ1-3
CDR3 protein: ASSFEVGAQY

CDR3 length: 13
V gene: TRBV5-6
J gene: TRBJ2-2
CDR3 protein: ASSFWAANTGELF

CDR3 length: 15
V gene: TRBV4-2
J gene: TRBJ2-3
CDR3 protein: ASSQAQRGGHSDTQY

CDR3 length: 13
V gene: TRBV6-5
J gene: TRBJ1-2
CDR3 protein: ASSYSSTGNYGYT

CDR3 length: 12
V gene: TRBV28
J gene: TRBJ1-1
CDR3 protein: ASSLARTNTEAF

CDR3 length: 11
V gene: TRBV5-1
J gene: TRBJ2-7
CDR3 protein: ASSLGEDGVQY

CDR3 length: 14
V gene: TRBV28
J gene: TRBJ2-1
CDR3 protein: ASSPPGRGRLNEQF

CDR3 length: 14
V gene: TRBV6-2/TRBV6-3
J gene: TRBJ1-1
CDR3 protein: ASNPTLTTVNTEAF

CDR3 length: 12
V gene: TRBV18
J gene: TRBJ1-4
CDR3 protein: ASSPRNIGEKLF

CDR3 length: 13
V gene: TRBV23-1
J gene: TRBJ2-5
CDR3 protein: ASSRLDRFQETQY

CDR3 length: 12
V gene: TRBV3-1/TRBV3-2
J gene: TRBJ1-6
CDR3 protein: ASSQAGTGTPLH

CDR3 length: 11
V gene: TRBV11-3
J gene: TRBJ1-2
CDR3 protein: ASSRQGNYGYT

CDR3 length: 11
V gene: TRBV27
J gene: TRBJ1-1
CDR3 protein: ASRTDRYTEAF

CDR3 length: 13
V gene: TRBV19
J gene: TRBJ1-4
CDR3 protein: ATKGMGQGLEKLF

CDR3 length: 16
V gene: TRBV3-1/TRBV3-2
J gene: TRBJ1-6
CDR3 protein: ASSHLPADSSYNSPLH

CDR3 length: 11
V gene: TRBV7-2
J gene: TRBJ2-4
CDR3 protein: ASSFGQGNIQY

CDR3 length: 13
V gene: TRBV11-2
J gene: TRBJ2-7
CDR3 protein: ASSLDGVDAYEQY

CDR3 length: 13
V gene: TRBV19
J gene: TRBJ1-2
CDR3 protein: ASTKATGPNYGYT

CDR3 length: 11
V gene: TRBV12-3/TRBV12-4
J gene: TRBJ1-5
CDR3 protein: ASSLGQNQPQH

CDR3 length: 9
V gene: TRBV13
J gene: TRBJ2-3
CDR3 protein: ASTSGYTQY

CDR3 length: 13
V gene: TRBV5-1
J gene: TRBJ2-3
CDR3 protein: ASSSPSGAEDTQY

CDR3 length: 11
V gene: TRBV19
J gene: TRBJ1-5
CDR3 protein: ASSIVSGQPQH

CDR3 length: 13
V gene: TRBV28
J gene: TRBJ1-4
CDR3 protein: ASSLAGATNEKLF

CDR3 length: 14
V gene: TRBV5-4
J gene: TRBJ2-7
CDR3 protein: ASSFGGTGFSYEQY

CDR3 length: 14
V gene: TRBV5-6
J gene: TRBJ1-1
CDR3 protein: ASSSSLTGILSVAF

CDR3 length: 13
V gene: TRBV6-5
J gene: TRBJ2-1
CDR3 protein: ASRGTSGRAREQF

CDR3 length: 10
V gene: TRBV7-9
J gene: TRBJ2-5
CDR3 protein: ASSLNKGPEY

CDR3 length: 11
V gene: TRBV6-2/TRBV6-3
J gene: TRBJ1-1
CDR3 protein: ASSRTQLTEAF

CDR3 length: 16
V gene: TRBV28
J gene: TRBJ1-6
CDR3 protein: ASRPGQGGLSIHSPLH

CDR3 length: 12
V gene: TRBV7-2
J gene: TRBJ1-2
CDR3 protein: ASSPQGGNYGYT

CDR3 length: 12
V gene: TRBV6-5
J gene: TRBJ2-1
CDR3 protein: ASVTSGGFNEQF

CDR3 length: 11
V gene: TRBV7-7
J gene: TRBJ1-3
CDR3 protein: ASSVSSGNTIY

CDR3 length: 10
V gene: TRBV24-1
J gene: TRBJ1-2
CDR3 protein: ATSAGAYGYT

CDR3 length: 12
V gene: TRBV15
J gene: TRBJ2-1
CDR3 protein: ATSRVAGYNEQF

CDR3 length: 10
V gene: TRBV11-2
J gene: TRBJ1-4
CDR3 protein: ASSRVGAELF